Each of the 18 T cell receptor beta chains below was sequenced from the same sample in a study of blood T cell repertoires in COVID-19. Profiled with immunoSEQ multiplex PCR; TCRdb holds only in-frame clones, not every one. The sample lists tens of thousands of clones, over 75% occurring once. Sequencing input: peripheral blood. The receptors were gathered from a man between 65 and 85 years old with active or convalescent COVID-19.

The rearrangement links TRBV9 to TRBJ2-2; the match to TRBD1 covers 11 bases. Trimming at V came to 4 bases and at J to 6 bases, leaving 11 bases not matched to a gene. The CDR3 extends over 17 amino acids. The germline V gene encodes CDR1 SGDLS and CDR2 YYNGEE. The CDR3 DNA sequence: TGTGCCAGCAGCACCAACATGGGGACAGGGGGGTCCGGGGAGCTGTTTTTT. Protein sequence: CASSTNMGTGGSGELFF.

This sequence joins TRBV5-1 and TRBJ1-1; no clear D gene. The CDR3 has 12 amino acids. Germline V gives CDR1 SGHRS, CDR2 YFSETQ. The V and J ends lost 7 bases and 2 bases respectively, with 9 bases between them. The CDR3, as DNA: TGCGCCAGCGGTGAGCCAAACACTGAAGCTTTCTTT. As protein: CASGEPNTEAFF.

The chain combines TRBV9 with TRBJ1-2; 8 nucleotides align to TRBD1. Germline CDR1 is SGDLS and CDR2 is YYNGEE. This CDR3 has 14 amino acids. Losses at the gene ends were 3 bases for V and 8 bases for J; bases not matched to a gene: 9. CDR3 residues: CASSADRASGGYTF. In DNA, the CDR3 is TGTGCCAGCAGCGCGGACAGGGCCTCGGGGGGCTACACCTTC.

This clone occurred once. The chain is built from TRBV3-1 (or the pseudogene TRBV3-2) and TRBJ2-1; tentatively, D is TRBD2 (5 bases). Germline V CDR1 and CDR2: LGHDT, YNNKEL (reference sequence). The CDR3 length is 15 residues. The V gene lost 7 bases and the J gene lost 5 bases, with 18 bases spanning the gap. The CDR3 loop reads CASNNPGVLNNEQFF. The DNA for the CDR3 is TGTGCCAGCAACAACCCCGGGGTTTTAAACAATGAGCAGTTCTTC.

The rearrangement links TRBV28 to TRBJ2-3; TRBD2 matches at 12 bases. V dropped 5 bases and J dropped 4; count of bases not matched to a gene: 4. The CDR3 has 15 amino acids. The germline V gene encodes CDR1 MDHEN and CDR2 SYDVKM. The CDR3 here is CASSPSGGASDTQYF. DNA for the CDR3: TGTGCCAGCAGTCCTAGCGGGGGGGCGTCAGATACGCAGTATTTT.

The chain combines TRBV19 with TRBJ1-6, with a weak D call TRBD1 (5 bases). Looked up from germline, CDR1 is LNHDA and CDR2 is SQIVND (reference sequence). The CDR3 runs 13 residues. The germline V and J ends were trimmed by 11 bases and 7 bases, with 15 bases remaining between them. As DNA, the CDR3 is TGTGCCTCCAGGTGGGGCCCAAATTCACCCCTCCACTTT. It codes for CASRWGPNSPLHF.

This rearrangement joins TRBV30 to TRBJ1-2; maybe TRBD1 (5 bases). V gave up 4 bases and J gave up 0 bases, with 18 bases separating them. CDR1 is GTSNPN, CDR2 SVGIG, per germline (reference sequence). This CDR3 has 16 residues. As DNA, the CDR3 is TGTGCCTGGAATACTATAGGGGTTGGCCCTAACTATGGCTACACCTTC. This translates into CAWNTIGVGPNYGYTF. Complete variable domain (other parts from reference TRBV30 and TRBJ1-2): SQTIHQWPATLVQPVGSPLSLECTVEGTSNPNLYWYRQAAGRGLQLLFYSVGIGQISSEVPQNLSASRPQDRQFILSSKKLLLSDSGFYLCAWNTIGVGPNYGYTFGSGTRLTVV.

The CDR3 loop reads CASSVALGGSSGNTIYF. In DNA form, the CDR3 reads TGTGCCAGCAGCGTAGCTTTGGGAGGGAGCTCTGGAAACACCATATATTTT. This chain links TRBV9 with TRBJ1-3, with unresolved D. The CDR3 is 17 amino acids. V was clipped by 0 bases and J by 0 bases, with 13 bases between them. CDR1 and CDR2 (germline): SGDLS, YYNGEE.

The chain employs TRBV5-4 and TRBJ1-2, with D possibly being TRBD1 (5 bases). The germline V and J ends were trimmed by 1 base and 4 bases, with 11 bases remaining between them. Germline lookup yields CDR1 SGHNT and CDR2 YYREEE (reference sequence). The CDR3 contains 14 residues. In DNA, the CDR3 is TGTGCCAGCAGCTTGCCCGGGACTGTCTATGGCTACACCTTC. It is translated as CASSLPGTVYGYTF. The whole variable domain, filled in from reference TRBV5-4 and TRBJ1-2, reads ETGVTQSPTHLIKTRGQQVTLRCSSQSGHNTVSWYQQALGQGPQFIFQYYREEENGRGNFPPRFSGLQFPNYSSELNVNALELDDSALYLCASSLPGTVYGYTFGSGTRLTVV.

The rearrangement joins TRBV7-2 to TRBJ1-1; D not certain. Germline CDR1 reads SGHTA; CDR2 reads FQGNSA. The CDR3 has 13 amino acids. Trimming cost V 4 bases and J 1 base, with 7 bases left between them. The CDR3 protein is CASSSLWNTEAFF. CDR3 sequence (DNA): TGTGCCAGCAGCTCCTTATGGAACACTGAAGCTTTCTTT.

This sequence joins TRBV3-1 (or the pseudogene TRBV3-2) and TRBJ2-1; 8 bases are shared with TRBD1. CDR1 is LGHDT, CDR2 YNNKEL, per germline (reference sequence). Trimming at V came to 6 bases and at J to 3 bases, leaving 4 bases not matched to a gene. The length of the CDR3 is 14 residues. CDR3 protein: CASSHGQGYNEQFF. The CDR3, as DNA: TGTGCCAGCAGTCATGGACAGGGCTACAATGAGCAGTTCTTC.

This clone was observed a few times. V usage is TRBV15 and J usage is TRBJ1-1; the match to TRBD1 covers 8 bases. The CDR3 totals 16 residues. V shed 0 bases, J shed 0 bases, and the junction held 3 bases outside the gene matches. Germline lookup yields CDR1 LNHNV and CDR2 YYDKDF (reference sequence). Written as DNA, the CDR3 is TGTGCCACCAGCAGAGAAAAGGGACAGGTGAACACTGAAGCTTTCTTT. Translated: CATSREKGQVNTEAFF. The complete variable domain, with remaining parts taken from reference TRBV15 and TRBJ1-1, reads DAMVIQNPRYQVTQFGKPVTLSCSQTLNHNVMYWYQQKSSQAPKLLFHYYDKDFNNEADTPDNFQSRRPNTSFCFLDIRSPGLGDTAMYLCATSREKGQVNTEAFFGQGTRLTVV.

The chain has TRBV5-1 and TRBJ2-1; 9 positions agree with TRBD1. The CDR3 runs to 17 residues. Germline V gene sequence: CDR1 SGHRS, CDR2 YFSETQ. The V and J ends lost 3 bases and 4 bases, in that order; junction bases with no gene match: 11. This chain's CDR3 is CASSYNSGTGLYNEQFF. The CDR3 DNA reads TGCGCCAGCAGCTATAATTCCGGGACAGGGTTGTACAATGAGCAGTTCTTC.

This chain joins TRBV28 and TRBJ1-5; 8 nucleotides line up with TRBD1. The germline V gene encodes CDR1 MDHEN and CDR2 SYDVKM. CDR3 length: 15 residues. Trimming removed 2 bases from V and 7 bases from J; junction bases left unmatched: 7. CDR3 in DNA: TGTGCCAGCAGTTTAGGACAGGGATTTCGGCAGCCCCAGCATTTT. Its translation: CASSLGQGFRQPQHF.

Only one count was recorded for this clone. The gene calls are TRBV5-3 and TRBJ1-3, with 7 bases identical to TRBD1. TRBV5-3 is annotated as an ORF whose role is uncertain. The CDR3 contains 16 residues. The V gene end was trimmed by 2 bases and the J gene end by 0 bases; junction bases not matched to a gene: 5. Here the CDR3 DNA reads TGTGCCAGAAGCTTTACAGGGGCCAGCTCTGGAAACACCATATATTTT. Translating gives CARSFTGASSGNTIYF.

The chain is built from TRBV27 and TRBJ1-6, with TRBD1 matching 11 bases. The trim removed 6 bases at V and 10 bases at J, leaving 8 bases unmatched. This CDR3 region has 15 residues. CDR1 and CDR2 from the germline V gene are MNHEY and SMNVEV (reference sequence). CDR3 DNA: TGTGCCAGCAGATTAACCCGGGACAGGGGGTCACCCCTCCACTTT. Protein sequence: CASRLTRDRGSPLHF.

This rearrangement joins TRBV6-5 to TRBJ1-2; no clear D gene. CDR1 and CDR2 from the germline V gene are MNHEY and SVGAGI. This CDR3 region has 12 residues. V was pared by 6 bases and J by 8 bases, with 13 bases between. CDR3 sequence reads: CASREAGRGYTF. CDR3 DNA sequence: TGTGCCAGCAGGGAGGCCGGGCGGGGCTACACCTTC.

The chain recombines TRBV5-6 with TRBJ2-2, with D perhaps TRBD1 (6 bases). The CDR3 contains 14 residues. Trimming removed 6 bases from V and 3 bases from J, with 12 bases in between. CDR1 is SGHDT, CDR2 YYEEEE, per germline. The DNA of the CDR3 is TGTGCCAGCACCGTAGACAGGTACACCGGGGAGCTGTTTTTT. Its translation is CASTVDRYTGELFF.